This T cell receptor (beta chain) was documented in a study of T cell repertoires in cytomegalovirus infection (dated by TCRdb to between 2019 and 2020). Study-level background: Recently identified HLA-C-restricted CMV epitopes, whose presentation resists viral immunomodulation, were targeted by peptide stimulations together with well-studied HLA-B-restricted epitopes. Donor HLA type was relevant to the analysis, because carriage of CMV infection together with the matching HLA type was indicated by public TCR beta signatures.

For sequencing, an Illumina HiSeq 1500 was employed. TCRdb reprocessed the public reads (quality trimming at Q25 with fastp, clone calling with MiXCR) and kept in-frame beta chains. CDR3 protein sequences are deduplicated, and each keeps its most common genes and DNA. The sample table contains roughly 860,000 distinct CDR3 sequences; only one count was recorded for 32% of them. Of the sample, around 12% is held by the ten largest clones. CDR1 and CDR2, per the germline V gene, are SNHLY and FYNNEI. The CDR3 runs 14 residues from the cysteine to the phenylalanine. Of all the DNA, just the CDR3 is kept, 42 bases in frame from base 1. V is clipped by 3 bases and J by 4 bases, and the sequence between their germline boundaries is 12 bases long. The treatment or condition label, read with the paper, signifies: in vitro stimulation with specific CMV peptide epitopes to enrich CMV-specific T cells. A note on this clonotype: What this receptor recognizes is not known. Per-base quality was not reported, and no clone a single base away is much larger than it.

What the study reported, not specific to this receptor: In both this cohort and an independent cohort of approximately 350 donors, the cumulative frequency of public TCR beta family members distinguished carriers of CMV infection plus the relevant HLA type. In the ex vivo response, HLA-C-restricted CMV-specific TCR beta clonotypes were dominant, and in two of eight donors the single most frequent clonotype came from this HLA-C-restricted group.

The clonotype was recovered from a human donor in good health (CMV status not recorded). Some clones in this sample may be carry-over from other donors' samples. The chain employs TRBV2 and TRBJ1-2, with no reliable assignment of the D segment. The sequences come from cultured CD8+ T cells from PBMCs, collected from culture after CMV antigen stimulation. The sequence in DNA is TGTGCCAGCAGTGACCTCGGACGGCTCTATGGCTACACCTTC. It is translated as CASSDLGRLYGYTF.